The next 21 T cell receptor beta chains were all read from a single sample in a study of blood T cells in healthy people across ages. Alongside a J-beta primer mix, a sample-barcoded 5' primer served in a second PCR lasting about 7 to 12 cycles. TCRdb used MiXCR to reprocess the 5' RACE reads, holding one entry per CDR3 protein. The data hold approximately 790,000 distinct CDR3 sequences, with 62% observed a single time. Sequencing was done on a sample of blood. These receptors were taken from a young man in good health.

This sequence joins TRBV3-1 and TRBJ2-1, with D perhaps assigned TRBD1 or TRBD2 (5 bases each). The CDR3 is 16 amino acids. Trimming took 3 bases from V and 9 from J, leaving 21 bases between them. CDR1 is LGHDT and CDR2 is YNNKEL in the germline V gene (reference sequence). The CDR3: CASSQWGNTYNIEQFF. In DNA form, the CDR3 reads TGTGCCAGCAGCCAGTGGGGGAACACTTACAATATTGAGCAGTTCTTC.

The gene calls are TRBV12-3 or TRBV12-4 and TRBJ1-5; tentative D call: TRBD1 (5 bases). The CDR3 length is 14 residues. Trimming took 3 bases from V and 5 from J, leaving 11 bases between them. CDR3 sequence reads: CASSLSRGDQPQHF. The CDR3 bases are TGTGCCAGCAGTTTGAGCCGGGGGGATCAGCCCCAGCATTTT.

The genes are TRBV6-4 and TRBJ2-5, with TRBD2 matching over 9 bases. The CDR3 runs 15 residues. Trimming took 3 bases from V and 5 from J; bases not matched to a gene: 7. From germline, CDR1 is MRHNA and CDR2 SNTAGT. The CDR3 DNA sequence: TGTGCCAGCAGTGAGTCGGCGGGGGGGCCGGAGACCCAGTACTTC. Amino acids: CASSESAGGPETQYF.

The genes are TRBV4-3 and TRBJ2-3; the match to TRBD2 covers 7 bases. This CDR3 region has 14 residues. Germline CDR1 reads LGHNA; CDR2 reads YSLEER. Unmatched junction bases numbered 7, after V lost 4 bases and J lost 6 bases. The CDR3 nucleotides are TGCGCCAGCAGCCCCGATCGGGGGGTGGATACGCAGTATTTT. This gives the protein CASSPDRGVDTQYF.

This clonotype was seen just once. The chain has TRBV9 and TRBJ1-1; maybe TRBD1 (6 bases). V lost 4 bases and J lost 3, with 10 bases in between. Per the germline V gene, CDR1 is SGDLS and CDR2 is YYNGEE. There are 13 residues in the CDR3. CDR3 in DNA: TGTGCCAGCAGCCCGACAGGCCACACTGAAGCTTTCTTT. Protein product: CASSPTGHTEAFF. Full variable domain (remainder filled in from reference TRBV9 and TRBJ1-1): DSGVTQTPKHLITATGQRVTLRCSPRSGDLSVYWYQQSLDQGLQFLIQYYNGEERAKGNILERFSAQQFPDLHSELNLSSLELGDSALYFCASSPTGHTEAFFGQGTRLTVV.

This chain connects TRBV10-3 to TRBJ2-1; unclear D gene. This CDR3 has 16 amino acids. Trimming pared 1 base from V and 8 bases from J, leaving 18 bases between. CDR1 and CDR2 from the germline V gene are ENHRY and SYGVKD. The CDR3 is CAISEFGKRSFDEQFF. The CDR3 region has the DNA TGTGCCATCAGTGAGTTTGGTAAGAGGTCTTTCGATGAGCAGTTCTTC.

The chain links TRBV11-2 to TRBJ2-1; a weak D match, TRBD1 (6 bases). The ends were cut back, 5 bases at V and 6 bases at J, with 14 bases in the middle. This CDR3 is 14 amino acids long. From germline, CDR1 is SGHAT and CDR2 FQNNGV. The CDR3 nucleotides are TGTGCCAGCAGCGTAACAGTGGGGGCCAATGAGCAGTTCTTC. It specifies CASSVTVGANEQFF.

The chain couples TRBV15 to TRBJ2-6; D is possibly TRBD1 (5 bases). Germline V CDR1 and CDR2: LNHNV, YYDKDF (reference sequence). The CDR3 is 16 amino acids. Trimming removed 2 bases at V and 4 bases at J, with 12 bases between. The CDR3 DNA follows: TGTGCCACCAGCAGACAGGGCTCTGTGGGGGCCAACGTCCTGACTTTC. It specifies CATSRQGSVGANVLTF.

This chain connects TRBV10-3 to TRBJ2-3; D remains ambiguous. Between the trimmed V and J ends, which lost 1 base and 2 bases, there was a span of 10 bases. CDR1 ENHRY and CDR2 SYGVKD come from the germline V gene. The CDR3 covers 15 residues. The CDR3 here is CAISEWGSYTDTQYF. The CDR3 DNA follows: TGTGCCATCAGTGAGTGGGGTAGCTACACAGATACGCAGTATTTT.

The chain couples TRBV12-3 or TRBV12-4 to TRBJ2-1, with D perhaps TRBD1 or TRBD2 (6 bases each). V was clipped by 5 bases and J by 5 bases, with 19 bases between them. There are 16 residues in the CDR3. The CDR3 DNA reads TGTGCCAGCAGTCCTGGGGGGCCACGATCCAACAATGAGCAGTTCTTC. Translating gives CASSPGGPRSNNEQFF.

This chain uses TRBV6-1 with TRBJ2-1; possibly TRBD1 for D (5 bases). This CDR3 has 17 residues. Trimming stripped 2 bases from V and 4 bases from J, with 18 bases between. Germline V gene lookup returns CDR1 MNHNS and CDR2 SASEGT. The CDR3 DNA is TGTGCCAGCAGTGAATTGTTTGGGGCCTCACCTTACAATGAGCAGTTCTTC. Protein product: CASSELFGASPYNEQFF.

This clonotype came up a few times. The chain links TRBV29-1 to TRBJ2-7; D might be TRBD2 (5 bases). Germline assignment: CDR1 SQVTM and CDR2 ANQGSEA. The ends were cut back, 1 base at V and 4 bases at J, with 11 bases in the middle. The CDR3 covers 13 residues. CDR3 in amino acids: CSVEAISGYEQYF. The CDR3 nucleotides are TGCAGCGTTGAAGCAATATCGGGGTACGAGCAGTACTTC.

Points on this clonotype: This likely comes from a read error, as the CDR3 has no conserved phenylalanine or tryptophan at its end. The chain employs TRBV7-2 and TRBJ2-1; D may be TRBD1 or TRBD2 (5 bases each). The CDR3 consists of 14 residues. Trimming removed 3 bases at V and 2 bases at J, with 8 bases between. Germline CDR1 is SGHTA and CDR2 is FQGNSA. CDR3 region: CASSFGTTYNEQFL. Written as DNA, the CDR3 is TGTGCCAGCAGCTTCGGGACCACCTACAATGAGCAGTTCTTA.

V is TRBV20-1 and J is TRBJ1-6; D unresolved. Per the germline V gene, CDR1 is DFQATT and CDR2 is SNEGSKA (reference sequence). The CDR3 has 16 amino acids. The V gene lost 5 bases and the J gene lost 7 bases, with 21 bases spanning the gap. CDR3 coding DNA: TGCAGTGCTCTAGCGAACCTTTTGGTTCTGAATTCACCCCTCCACTTT. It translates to CSALANLLVLNSPLHF.

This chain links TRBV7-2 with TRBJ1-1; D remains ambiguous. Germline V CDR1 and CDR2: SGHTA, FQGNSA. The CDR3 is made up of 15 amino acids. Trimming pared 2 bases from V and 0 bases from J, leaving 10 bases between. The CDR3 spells CASSLRPGMNTEAFF. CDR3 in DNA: TGTGCCAGCAGCTTACGGCCGGGCATGAACACTGAAGCTTTCTTT.

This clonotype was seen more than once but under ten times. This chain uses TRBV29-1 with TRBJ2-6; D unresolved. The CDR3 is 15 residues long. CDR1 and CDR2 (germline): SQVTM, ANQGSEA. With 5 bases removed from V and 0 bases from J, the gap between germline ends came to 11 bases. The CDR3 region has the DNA TGCAGCGTTAGAATCGGAAGCTCTGGGGCCAACGTCCTGACTTTC. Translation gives CSVRIGSSGANVLTF.

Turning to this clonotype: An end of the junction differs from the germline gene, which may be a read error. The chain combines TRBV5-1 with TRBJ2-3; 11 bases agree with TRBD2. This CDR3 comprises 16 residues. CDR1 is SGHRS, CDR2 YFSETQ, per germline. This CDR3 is CAGSSLAGGRTDTQYF. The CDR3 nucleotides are TGCGCCGGCAGCTCCCTAGCGGGGGGACGCACAGATACGCAGTATTTT.

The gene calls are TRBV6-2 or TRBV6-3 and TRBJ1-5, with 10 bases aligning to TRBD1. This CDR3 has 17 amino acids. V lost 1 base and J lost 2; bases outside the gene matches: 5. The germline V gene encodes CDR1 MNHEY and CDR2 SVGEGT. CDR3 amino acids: CASSYYEGQGGNQPQHF. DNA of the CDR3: TGTGCCAGCAGTTACTATGAAGGACAGGGGGGCAATCAGCCCCAGCATTTT.

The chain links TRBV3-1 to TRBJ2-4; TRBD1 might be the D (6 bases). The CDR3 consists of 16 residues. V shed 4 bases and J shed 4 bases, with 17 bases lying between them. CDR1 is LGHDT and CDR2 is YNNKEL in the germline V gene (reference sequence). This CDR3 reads CASSLGSGAFKNIQYF. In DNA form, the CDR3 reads TGTGCCAGCAGCCTGGGGTCAGGGGCTTTTAAAAACATTCAGTACTTC.

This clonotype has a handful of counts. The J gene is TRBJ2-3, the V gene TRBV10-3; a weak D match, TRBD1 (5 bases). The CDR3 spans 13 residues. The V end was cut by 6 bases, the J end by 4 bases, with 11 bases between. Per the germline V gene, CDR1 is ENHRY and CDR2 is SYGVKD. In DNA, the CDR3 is TGTGCCATCAGCCCGCCGACAGCAGATACGCAGTATTTT. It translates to CAISPPTADTQYF.

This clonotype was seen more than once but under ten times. For the CDR3, the DNA is TGTGCCAGCAGTTTACGAGGGACTACGATCGAGCAGTACTTC. It codes for CASSLRGTTIEQYF. The chain combines TRBV28 with TRBJ2-4; 7 bases align to TRBD2. The J call is in doubt because the DNA end fits TRBJ2-7 better. This CDR3 comprises 14 residues. Germline V gene sequence: CDR1 MDHEN, CDR2 SYDVKM.